These T cell receptor beta chains were read from a single sample in a study of response to subunit inactivated influenza vaccine. TCRdb reprocessed the RT-PCR reads via MiXCR and lists one record per CDR3 protein. This table holds about 540,000 distinct CDR3 sequences, approximately 20% found once. This sample also appeared in a second study, on T cells expressing NK-cell markers.

Sequences were derived from CD4+ T cells sorted from PBMCs, sampled about 12 days after vaccination. The receptors come from a man aged 45-65 years who received an inactivated influenza vaccine. The CDR3 runs from the conserved cysteine through the conserved F or W. A D gene is named only where the DNA matches it firmly. Expanded clones are given a class, and other clones once, few, many or no size at all.

V	J	D	size	CDR3	DNA
TRBV29-1	TRBJ2-1	.	few	CSVAGTLPRSEQFF	TGCAGCGTAGCCGGGACACTCCCTCGGAGTGAGCAGTTCTTC
TRBV12-3/TRBV12-4	TRBJ2-3	TRBD1	many	CASSLLGGLGTDTQYF	TGTGCCAGCAGTTTGTTAGGGGGCTTGGGGACAGATACGCAGTATTTT
TRBV20-1	TRBJ2-7	TRBD2	.	CSARRTSGVGEQYF	TGCAGTGCTCGGCGGACTAGCGGGGTCGGCGAGCAGTACTTC
TRBV2	TRBJ2-7	TRBD1	.	CASSEGTGDYEQYF	TGTGCCAGCAGTGAAGGGACAGGAGACTACGAGCAGTACTTC
TRBV20-1	TRBJ1-2	.	few	CSIQTDYGYTF	TGCAGCATACAGACAGACTATGGCTACACCTTC
TRBV20-1	TRBJ2-2	TRBD1	many	CSARDDRDNTGELFF	TGCAGTGCTAGAGATGACAGGGACAACACCGGGGAGCTGTTTTTT
TRBV29-1	TRBJ2-1	.	few	CSVGESSGTYNEQFF	TGCAGCGTGGGGGAATCGAGCGGAACCTACAATGAGCAGTTCTTC
TRBV6-1	TRBJ2-6	.	.	CASSRTVSSGANVLTF	TGTGCCAGCAGTCGGACAGTCAGCTCTGGGGCCAACGTCCTGACTTTC
TRBV18	TRBJ2-5	TRBD1	few	CASSPRTGRETQYF	TGTGCCAGCTCACCACGGACAGGAAGGGAGACCCAGTACTTC
TRBV12-3/TRBV12-4	TRBJ2-2	TRBD1	many	CASSFLAGGTGELFF	TGTGCCAGCAGTTTCCTGGCAGGGGGTACCGGGGAGCTGTTTTTT
TRBV28	TRBJ2-1	TRBD2	many	CASSPITNLAGGPYNEQFF	TGTGCCAGCAGTCCTATTACGAACCTAGCGGGAGGACCCTACAATGAGCAGTTCTTC
TRBV11-2	TRBJ2-5	.	.	CASTPGDRLTQYF	TGTGCCAGCACCCCAGGTGACCGACTGACCCAGTACTTC
TRBV7-3	TRBJ1-5	.	few	CASSLTPSQPQHF	TGTGCCAGCAGCTTAACCCCCTCCCAGCCCCAGCATTTT
TRBV6-5	TRBJ2-3	.	few	CASSYWRSNTQYF	TGTGCCAGCAGTTACTGGAGGTCGAATACGCAGTATTTT
TRBV28	TRBJ1-1	TRBD1	.	CASSFGDSLGTTEAFF	TGTGCCAGCAGTTTCGGGGACAGTTTGGGCACCACTGAAGCTTTCTTT
TRBV20-1	TRBJ2-2	.	once	CSARGSPTGELFF	TGCAGTGCTAGAGGAAGCCCCACCGGGGAGCTGTTTTTT
TRBV5-4	TRBJ2-5	.	.	CASKDGEGETQYF	TGTGCCAGTAAAGACGGCGAGGGGGAGACCCAGTACTTC
TRBV20-1	TRBJ2-1	TRBD2	few	CSARDSRLASVMNEQFF	TGCAGTGCTAGAGATTCGCGACTAGCGAGTGTAATGAATGAGCAGTTCTTC